The 10 T cell receptor beta chains below were found in one sample sequenced in a study of shared clonotypes between healthy human individuals. The protocol was immunoSEQ multiplex PCR, while the TCRdb copy is restricted to in-frame clones and leaves out a portion. Of 900,000 to 1,200,000 clones in the sample, 78% were seen once. Sample: memory CD4+ T cells from PBMCs. The subset was: CD45RA-negative fraction. The receptor source for this set is a man younger than 30 in good health. Some clones in this sample may be carry-over from other donors' samples.

V and J are TRBV27 and TRBJ1-2; D might be TRBD1 (5 bases). The CDR3 totals 15 residues. The V gene's germline CDR1 is MNHEY and CDR2 SMNVEV (reference sequence). V shed 1 base and J shed 8 bases, with 17 bases lying between them. This CDR3 reads CASSLLAWQGTGYTF. The CDR3 DNA sequence: TGTGCCAGCAGTTTATTGGCATGGCAGGGAACGGGCTACACCTTC.

CDR3 DNA: TGCAGCGTTGTACCTAACCAAGAGACCCAGTACTTC. Translated, it gives CSVVPNQETQYF. The V call is TRBV29-1, the J call TRBJ2-5; no clear D. Germline V lookup: CDR1 SQVTM, CDR2 ANQGSEA. V was trimmed by 4 bases and J by 0 bases, leaving 6 bases between them. This CDR3 contains 12 residues.

The chain combines TRBV19 with TRBJ2-4; 9 nucleotides align to TRBD1. After removal of 1 base from V and 1 base from J, the junction contained 5 bases not matched to a gene. Germline CDR1 and CDR2: LNHDA and SQIVND (reference sequence). The CDR3 is 17 amino acids. CDR3 residues: CASSIVGQGGAKNIQYF. CDR3 nucleotides: TGTGCCAGTAGTATAGTGGGACAGGGAGGGGCCAAAAACATTCAGTACTTC.

The V gene is TRBV15, the J gene TRBJ1-4; the D is unclear. The germline V and J ends were trimmed by 1 base and 2 bases, with 11 bases remaining between them. The germline V gene has CDR1 LNHNV and CDR2 YYDKDF (reference sequence). The CDR3 has 16 amino acids. The CDR3 DNA sequence: TGTGCCACCAGCAGAGCCCCGGGTATGACTAATGAAAAACTGTTTTTT. It is translated as CATSRAPGMTNEKLFF.

The V call is TRBV9, the J call TRBJ1-2; D not certain. This CDR3 comprises 14 residues. Germline V CDR1 and CDR2: SGDLS, YYNGEE. The V end was cut by 0 bases, the J end by 8 bases, with 14 bases between. The CDR3 sequence is CASSVEPGSVGYTF. For the CDR3, the DNA is TGTGCCAGCAGCGTAGAGCCGGGGTCCGTCGGCTACACCTTC. Full variable domain (outside the CDR3, taken from reference TRBV9 and TRBJ1-2): DSGVTQTPKHLITATGQRVTLRCSPRSGDLSVYWYQQSLDQGLQFLIQYYNGEERAKGNILERFSAQQFPDLHSELNLSSLELGDSALYFCASSVEPGSVGYTFGSGTRLTVV.

This clone has a single count. This may stem from a read error, because a much larger clone lies one nucleotide away. The sample holds other DNA sequences that translate to the same CDR3. This chain joins TRBV28 and TRBJ1-5; D is undetermined. In germline, CDR1 is MDHEN, CDR2 SYDVKM. V was shortened by 6 bases and J by 4 bases, with 4 bases between the two germline ends. The CDR3 has 11 amino acids. The CDR3 reads CASSTNQPQHF. The CDR3, as DNA: TGTGCCAGCAGCACAAATCAGCCCCAGCATTTT.

The chain has TRBV5-1 and TRBJ1-2; D is unresolved. Trimming took off 0 bases at V and 2 bases at J, with 8 bases between the two ends. Germline loops: CDR1 SGHRS, CDR2 YFSETQ. The CDR3 covers 14 residues. In DNA, the CDR3 is TGCGCCAGCAGCTTGGCCTCGGGGAACTATGGCTACACCTTC. It codes for CASSLASGNYGYTF.

The sample holds one count of this clone. The CDR3 region is CASSWTPGTSYEQYF. CDR3 in DNA: TGTGCCAGCAGCTGGACGCCCGGGACAAGCTACGAGCAGTACTTC. J is TRBJ2-7 and V is TRBV7-2; D is possibly TRBD1 (6 bases). The germline CDR1 and CDR2 sequences are SGHTA and FQGNSA. The CDR3 sequence is 15 residues long. The V end was cut by 4 bases, the J end by 3 bases, with 16 bases between. Looking up the rest from reference TRBV7-2 and TRBJ2-7 gives the full variable domain: GAGVSQSPSNKVTEKGKDVELRCDPISGHTALYWYRQSLGQGLEFLIYFQGNSAPDKSGLPSDRFSAERTGGSVSTLTIQRTQQEDSAVYLCASSWTPGTSYEQYFGPGTRLTVT.

The chain recombines TRBV9 with TRBJ1-4, with D maybe TRBD1 (5 bases). There are 15 residues in the CDR3. The ends were cut back, 3 bases at V and 8 bases at J, with 17 bases in the middle. Germline V gene lookup returns CDR1 SGDLS and CDR2 YYNGEE. The CDR3: CASSAGVGGGEKLFF. The CDR3, as DNA: TGTGCCAGCAGCGCCGGGGTTGGGGGTGGAGAAAAACTGTTTTTT.

The rearrangement uses TRBV5-1 and TRBJ1-5; D is possibly TRBD1 (5 bases). V was trimmed by 5 bases and J by 4 bases, leaving 16 bases between them. This CDR3 has 15 residues. Germline V gene sequence: CDR1 SGHRS, CDR2 YFSETQ. CDR3 DNA sequence: TGCGCCAGCAGTCCAGGGACCGTATGGAATCAGCCCCAGCATTTT. Translation gives CASSPGTVWNQPQHF.